This entry lists 25 T cell receptor beta chains sequenced from one sample in a study of T cells in Graves' hyperthyroidism and ophthalmopathy. There were TCR beta CDR3 regions amplified from RNA transcripts. With the HTBI primer set, the TCR CDR3 went through a first round of RT-PCR. TCRdb itself ran the multiplex PCR reads through MiXCR, one entry per CDR3 protein. There are some 550,000 distinct CDR3 sequences in the sample; roughly 20% occur only once, and about 30% lies in the top ten. Sequencing was carried out using blood. These TCRs come from a man aged 18 to 30 with Graves' hyperthyroidism.

CDR3 DNA sequence: TGTGCCAGCAGTGCGGGGTGGAAAACTGAAGCTTTCTTT. The encoded protein is CASSAGWKTEAFF. The rearrangement joins TRBV2 to TRBJ1-1; D is uncertain. The germline V gene encodes CDR1 SNHLY and CDR2 FYNNEI. This CDR3 is 13 amino acids long. V was shortened by 4 bases and J by 5 bases, with 11 bases between the two germline ends.

In its sample, this clonotype was seen many times. The rearrangement uses TRBV6-2 or TRBV6-3 and TRBJ2-7, with 11 bases identical to TRBD2. V shed 5 bases, J shed 1 base, and the junction held 7 bases outside the gene matches. In germline, CDR1 is MNHEY, CDR2 SVGEGT. The CDR3 contains 16 residues. In DNA form, the CDR3 reads TGTGCCAGCAGTCTTACTAGCGGGGGATCTTCCTACGAGCAGTACTTC. It encodes CASSLTSGGSSYEQYF.

Ten or more counts support this clonotype. The chain couples TRBV6-5 to TRBJ1-2, with D maybe TRBD1 (5 bases). V was pared by 6 bases and J by 4 bases, with 9 bases between. The CDR3 consists of 12 residues. The germline CDR1 and CDR2 sequences are MNHEY and SVGAGI. The CDR3 loop is CASRRGSYGYTF. DNA of the CDR3: TGTGCCAGCAGGCGGGGGTCCTATGGCTACACCTTC.

This clonotype was counted at least ten times. The genes are TRBV10-3 and TRBJ1-5; a possible D gene is TRBD1 (5 bases). Trimming shortened V by 7 bases and J by 5 bases, and 15 bases separated the two germline ends. CDR1 is ENHRY and CDR2 is SYGVKD in the germline V gene. This CDR3 is built from 14 residues. The CDR3 is CAINRDPSDQPQHF. The CDR3 DNA reads as TGTGCCATCAATAGGGACCCCTCGGATCAGCCCCAGCATTTT.

This clonotype came up many times. The chain carries TRBV20-1 and TRBJ1-2, with 9 bases lining up with TRBD1. This CDR3 has 14 residues. Germline assignment: CDR1 DFQATT and CDR2 SNEGSKA (reference sequence). Unmatched junction bases numbered 13, after V lost 6 bases and J lost 8 bases. CDR3 loop: CSAPYSQGADGYTF. Here the CDR3 DNA reads TGCAGTGCCCCGTACTCACAGGGGGCGGACGGCTACACCTTC.

This clonotype was observed at least ten times. The rearrangement joins TRBV6-2 or TRBV6-3 to TRBJ2-7; D is perhaps TRBD1 (6 bases). The CDR3 extends over 14 amino acids. The germline CDR1 and CDR2 sequences are MNHEY and SVGEGT. Trimming left V 3 bases short and J 5 bases short, with 14 bases between. Written as DNA, the CDR3 is TGTGCCAGCAGTTATGGAGACAGGCCCCACGAGCAGTACTTC. Translated: CASSYGDRPHEQYF.

This clonotype appeared many times. The J gene is TRBJ2-7, the V gene TRBV20-1; the match to TRBD1 covers 9 bases. The CDR3 consists of 14 residues. Germline CDR1 reads DFQATT; CDR2 reads SNEGSKA (reference sequence). V lost 3 bases and J lost 2; bases outside the gene matches: 5. CDR3 nucleotide sequence: TGCAGTGCTAGGGGGACAGGGCACACCTACGAGCAGTACTTC. It translates to CSARGTGHTYEQYF.

This clonotype occurred many times. The chain recombines TRBV28 with TRBJ1-2; D remains unclear. The CDR3 runs to 13 residues. Germline V gene data show CDR1 as MDHEN and CDR2 as SYDVKM. Trimming stripped 5 bases from V and 7 bases from J, with 14 bases between. CDR3 protein: CASSPLPGFGYTF. The CDR3 DNA is TGTGCCAGCAGTCCCCTCCCGGGGTTTGGCTACACCTTC.

This clonotype was counted at least ten times. The chain is built from TRBV6-8 and TRBJ1-5; D uncertain. CDR1 MNHGY and CDR2 SAAAGT come from the germline V gene. Trimming cost V 5 bases and J 7 bases, with 21 bases left between them. The CDR3 is 16 amino acids. The CDR3 nucleotides are TGTGCCAGCAGTCCGACAATGGTAAACCCATCGCAGCCCCAGCATTTT. Its protein product is CASSPTMVNPSQPQHF.

Regarding this clonotype: Its ends do not fully match the called genes, so a read error is possible. The chain has TRBV12-5 and TRBJ1-2, with D perhaps matching TRBD1 (5 bases). The CDR3 consists of 12 residues. Germline V CDR1 and CDR2: LGHNT, FRNRAP. The CDR3 here is CAGGPGPNGYTF. CDR3 DNA sequence: TGTGCTGGTGGTCCGGGACCCAATGGCTACACGTTC.

This clonotype was picked up many times. J is TRBJ2-7 and V is TRBV6-1, with no clear D. CDR1 is MNHNS and CDR2 is SASEGT in the germline V gene. Trimming removed 3 bases from V and 6 bases from J, with 9 bases in between. This CDR3 is 12 amino acids long. CDR3 loop: CASSDQLLEQYF. In DNA form, the CDR3 reads TGTGCCAGCAGTGATCAGTTACTCGAGCAGTACTTC.

The chain combines TRBV19 with TRBJ2-2, with D perhaps matching TRBD1 (6 bases). V lost 1 base and J lost 0, with 15 bases in between. The CDR3 length is 18 residues. CDR1 is LNHDA, CDR2 SQIVND, per germline (reference sequence). CDR3 sequence (DNA): TGTGCCAGTAGTATAGTTGCGCTACAGGGAGCGAACACCGGGGAGCTGTTTTTT. Translation: CASSIVALQGANTGELFF.

This clonotype occurred many times. V and J are TRBV6-2 or TRBV6-3 and TRBJ2-6; possible D gene TRBD2, 5 bases. The germline V and J ends were trimmed by 5 bases and 0 bases, with 8 bases remaining between them. CDR1 MNHEY and CDR2 SVGEGT come from the germline V gene. The CDR3 contains 15 residues. CDR3: CASSPGYSGANVLTF. The CDR3 DNA reads TGTGCCAGCAGTCCGGGATACTCTGGGGCCAACGTCCTGACTTTC.

This clonotype showed up many times. Its ends do not fully match the called genes, so a read error is possible. The gene calls are TRBV5-1 and TRBJ1-1; weak D call: TRBD1 (5 bases). The CDR3 has 13 amino acids. The V gene's germline CDR1 is SGHRS and CDR2 YFSETQ. This chain's CDR3 is CASSAQGNTEAFF. The CDR3, as DNA: TGTGCCAGCAGCGCTCAGGGGAACACTGAAGCTTTCTTT. Variable domain in full (rest from reference TRBV5-1 and TRBJ1-1): KAGVTQTPRYLIKTRGQQVTLSCSPISGHRSVSWYQQTPGQGLQFLFEYFSETQRNKGNFPGRFSGRQFSNSRSEMNVSTLELGDSALYLCASSAQGNTEAFFGQGTRLTVV.

This clonotype was seen more than once but under ten times. The rearrangement links TRBV6-1 to TRBJ2-7; 11 nucleotides match TRBD2. V was pared by 6 bases and J by 2 bases, with 6 bases of the junction left unmatched. This CDR3 is built from 15 residues. Germline CDR1 reads MNHNS; CDR2 reads SASEGT. The CDR3 sequence: CASSKGLAEAYEQYF. CDR3 sequence (DNA): TGTGCCAGCAGCAAGGGACTAGCGGAAGCCTACGAGCAGTACTTC.

At least ten counts were recorded for this clonotype. The chain has TRBV6-1 and TRBJ1-1; D is unresolved. Trimming removed 4 bases at V and 6 bases at J, with 15 bases between. CDR1 and CDR2 (germline): MNHNS, SASEGT. This CDR3 is 14 amino acids long. The CDR3 protein is CASSASLRFAEAFF. The CDR3 bases are TGTGCCAGCAGTGCGTCGTTAAGGTTCGCTGAAGCTTTCTTT.

This clonotype was picked up many times. The chain combines TRBV5-5 with TRBJ2-5; 16 bases align to TRBD2. J gave up 4 bases and V 4 bases, and 7 bases lay outside the gene matches. The germline CDR1 and CDR2 sequences are SGHKS and YYEKEE (reference sequence). The CDR3 runs 17 residues. The CDR3 DNA reads as TGTGCCAGCAGCCCGGGGACTAGCGGGGGGGCCAGAGAGACCCAGTACTTC. Translation: CASSPGTSGGARETQYF.

About this clonotype: Here the CDR3 omits its conserved ending phenylalanine or tryptophan, so a read error is the likely source. V is TRBV20-1 and J is TRBJ1-5, with D possibly TRBD1 on 5 matching bases. V lost 0 bases and J 1 base, leaving 13 bases between the germline ends. Germline lookup yields CDR1 DFQATT and CDR2 SNEGSKA (reference sequence). The CDR3 runs to 16 residues. CDR3 sequence (DNA): TGCAGTGCTAGAGATCGCGGGGGTTGGAGCAATCAGCCCCAGCATGTT. Translating it yields CSARDRGGWSNQPQHV.

The chain employs TRBV2 and TRBJ2-2; 7 nucleotides agree with TRBD1. The ends lost 8 bases at V and 6 bases at J; junction bases unmatched: 12. The CDR3 contains 15 residues. Germline CDR1 is SNHLY and CDR2 is FYNNEI. Here the CDR3 DNA reads TGTGCCAGCCTAGACGGACGGACAGGCGCCGGGGAGCTGTTTTTT. Protein product: CASLDGRTGAGELFF.

This rearrangement joins TRBV28 to TRBJ2-7; 7 nucleotides match TRBD2. The CDR3 is made up of 15 amino acids. Germline assignment: CDR1 MDHEN and CDR2 SYDVKM. V lost 4 bases, J lost 0 bases, and 6 bases stayed unmatched. The CDR3 DNA reads TGTGCCAGCAGTTCTAGCGGAGACAGCTCCTACGAGCAGTACTTC. It is translated as CASSSSGDSSYEQYF.

This clonotype was seen at least ten times. The rearrangement joins TRBV6-1 to TRBJ1-2; D is ambiguous. Germline V CDR1 and CDR2: MNHNS, SASEGT. The CDR3 loop spans 14 amino acids. Trimming removed 8 bases from V and 8 bases from J, with 21 bases in between. The CDR3 loop reads CASAVSGIFRGYTF. CDR3 bases: TGTGCCAGCGCCGTTTCCGGGATTTTTCGGGGCTACACCTTC.

In the case of this clonotype: Since a much larger clone is just one base distant, this may be a read error. V gene TRBV6-5 combines with J gene TRBJ1-1; possibly TRBD1 for D (5 bases). This CDR3 contains 14 residues. Germline values: CDR1 MNHEY, CDR2 SVGAGI. This CDR3 reads CARSYTGGETEAFF. CDR3 nucleotide sequence: TGTGCCAGAAGTTACACGGGGGGAGAGACTGAAGCTTTCTTT.

The chain recombines TRBV5-1 with TRBJ1-1; D remains unclear. The CDR3 runs to 13 residues. Trimming shortened V by 1 base and J by 7 bases, and 11 bases separated the two germline ends. The germline CDR1 and CDR2 sequences are SGHRS and YFSETQ. The CDR3 region has the DNA TGCGCCAGCAGCTTGTCAAGGACCTTTGAAGCTTTCTTT. Translating gives CASSLSRTFEAFF.

The rearrangement links TRBV12-3 or TRBV12-4 to TRBJ1-1; 7 bases align to TRBD1. This CDR3 spans 14 amino acids. V lost 5 bases to trimming and J lost 7 bases; unmatched junction nucleotides: 10. Here the CDR3 reads CASSPEWGTVEAFF. In DNA form, the CDR3 reads TGTGCCAGCAGTCCCGAGTGGGGGACAGTTGAAGCTTTCTTT.

This clonotype was recorded a few times. This clone may be a read error of a much larger clone one base away. The CDR3 does not close with the conserved phenylalanine or tryptophan, likely indicating a read error. The chain uses TRBV11-2 and TRBJ1-1; 9 positions agree with TRBD1. The ends lost 4 bases at V and 0 bases at J; junction bases unmatched: 0. This CDR3 has 14 residues. Germline values: CDR1 SGHAT, CDR2 FQNNGV. The CDR3 region has the DNA TGTGCCAGCAGCTGGGACAGGGTGAACACTGAAGCTTTCCTT. It codes for CASSWDRVNTEAFL.